One and the same sample provided the 23 T cell receptor beta chains below, sequenced in a study of T cell repertoires in ileal Crohn's disease. Libraries were prepared by immunoSEQ multiplex PCR; TCRdb keeps only in-frame clonotypes and omits some of them. Of roughly 11,000 clones in the sample, about four fifths are singletons; the top ten hold 4% to 5.5%. The source material was ileal tissue. These receptors were taken from an adult with Crohn's disease.

This clone was seen a single time. The chain couples TRBV11-2 to TRBJ2-1; tentatively, D is TRBD1 (6 bases). The CDR3 loop spans 12 amino acids. CDR1 SGHAT and CDR2 FQNNGV come from the germline V gene. V gave up 4 bases and J gave up 8 bases, with 9 bases separating them. DNA for the CDR3: TGTGCCAGCAGCTCTCAGGGGTATGAGCAGTTCTTC. It yields the protein CASSSQGYEQFF. The variable domain in full, with the rest retrieved from reference TRBV11-2 and TRBJ2-1, is EAGVAQSPRYKIIEKRQSVAFWCNPISGHATLYWYQQILGQGPKLLIQFQNNGVVDDSQLPKDRFSAERLKGVDSTLKIQPAKLEDSAVYLCASSSQGYEQFFGPGTRLTVL.

This rearrangement joins TRBV29-1 to TRBJ1-4; TRBD1 matches at 8 bases. The CDR3 sequence is 13 residues long. CDR1 is SQVTM, CDR2 ANQGSEA, per germline. J was trimmed by 7 bases and V by 1 base; bases with no gene match: 2. The CDR3 loop is CSVEGQGIEKLFF. The CDR3 coding sequence is TGCAGCGTTGAAGGACAGGGGATTGAAAAACTGTTTTTT. Based on the CDR3 plus reference TRBV29-1 and TRBJ1-4, the full variable domain is SAVISQKPSRDICQRGTSLTIQCQVDSQVTMMFWYRQQPGQSLTLIATANQGSEATYESGFVIDKFPISRPNLTFSTLTVSNMSPEDSSIYLCSVEGQGIEKLFFGSGTQLSVL.

This chain's CDR3 is CASSLDRQGYYEQYF. The CDR3, as DNA: TGTGCCAGCAGCTTAGATAGACAGGGCTATTACGAGCAGTACTTC. The V gene is TRBV7-2, the J gene TRBJ2-7; 7 bases are shared with TRBD1. Trimming took 1 base from V and 4 from J; bases not matched to a gene: 7. This CDR3 is 15 amino acids long. Germline V CDR1 and CDR2: SGHTA, FQGNSA.

The V call is TRBV7-3, the J call TRBJ2-2, with 8 bases that match TRBD2. J gave up 8 bases and V 6 bases, and 14 bases lay outside the gene matches. Germline-derived CDR1 and CDR2 are SGHTA and FQGTGA. The CDR3 runs to 16 residues. The CDR3 here is CASSSGLAGPGGELFF. In DNA, the CDR3 is TGTGCCAGCAGTAGTGGGCTAGCGGGCCCCGGAGGGGAGCTGTTTTTT. Variable domain in full (rest from reference TRBV7-3 and TRBJ2-2): GAGVSQTPSNKVTEKGKYVELRCDPISGHTALYWYRQSLGQGPEFLIYFQGTGAADDSGLPNDRFFAVRPEGSVSTLKIQRTERGDSAVYLCASSSGLAGPGGELFFGEGSRLTVL.

This clone was seen only once. The CDR3 is CASSLAPGLHYGYTF. The CDR3 nucleotides read TGTGCCAGCAGCTTAGCTCCGGGATTACACTATGGCTACACCTTC. The chain has TRBV7-2 and TRBJ1-2; D remains ambiguous. CDR1 is SGHTA, CDR2 FQGNSA, per germline. Trimming removed 0 bases at V and 3 bases at J, with 11 bases between. CDR3 length: 15 residues.

J is TRBJ1-2 and V is TRBV9; unclear D gene. This CDR3 has 14 amino acids. CDR1 and CDR2 from the germline V gene are SGDLS and YYNGEE. V was clipped by 0 bases and J by 4 bases, with 10 bases between them. The CDR3 here is CASSVATRSYGYTF. The CDR3 DNA follows: TGTGCCAGCAGCGTAGCTACGCGGTCCTATGGCTACACCTTC.

The gene calls are TRBV5-1 and TRBJ1-2, with a possible D match to TRBD1 (6 bases). The CDR3 consists of 16 residues. Trimming removed 1 base from V and 6 bases from J, with 19 bases in between. The germline V gene encodes CDR1 SGHRS and CDR2 YFSETQ. DNA of the CDR3: TGCGCCAGCAGCTTGAACGTAGGGACACCGGCGGATGGCTACACCTTC. Protein product: CASSLNVGTPADGYTF.

V gene TRBV7-8 combines with J gene TRBJ1-6; 10 positions match TRBD1. The germline V gene has CDR1 SGHVS and CDR2 FQNEAQ. There are 15 residues in the CDR3. With V trimmed by 3 bases and J by 10 bases, 6 bases remained unmatched. Here the CDR3 DNA reads TGTGCCAGCAGCTTCCAGGACAGGGGGACCTCACCCCTCCACTTT. This translates into CASSFQDRGTSPLHF.

The chain links TRBV7-2 to TRBJ2-3; 12 bases fit TRBD2. J lost 1 base, V lost 10 bases, and 12 bases had no gene match. This CDR3 spans 17 amino acids. Germline lookup yields CDR1 SGHTA and CDR2 FQGNSA. The CDR3 here is CATRRLAGGPGTDTQYF. The CDR3 DNA reads as TGTGCCACCCGGCGTCTAGCGGGGGGGCCAGGCACAGATACGCAGTATTTT.

In this sample, this clone turned up a few times. The V call is TRBV29-1, the J call TRBJ2-5; 8 bases align to TRBD1. CDR3 size: 12 residues. Germline V gives CDR1 SQVTM, CDR2 ANQGSEA. J lost 3 bases, V lost 7 bases, and 4 bases had no gene match. CDR3 protein: CSGQTGEETQYF. CDR3 DNA: TGCAGCGGGCAGACAGGGGAAGAGACCCAGTACTTC. Full variable domain (outside the CDR3, taken from reference TRBV29-1 and TRBJ2-5): SAVISQKPSRDICQRGTSLTIQCQVDSQVTMMFWYRQQPGQSLTLIATANQGSEATYESGFVIDKFPISRPNLTFSTLTVSNMSPEDSSIYLCSGQTGEETQYFGPGTRLLVL.

The chain uses TRBV10-3 and TRBJ2-5, with 11 bases lining up with TRBD2. The V and J ends lost 3 bases and 5 bases, in that order; junction bases with no gene match: 11. The CDR3 is made up of 17 amino acids. CDR1 ENHRY and CDR2 SYGVKD come from the germline V gene. CDR3 sequence (DNA): TGTGCCATCAGTGAAGGGCTAGCGGGGGGCCCGGGGGAGACCCAGTACTTC. It specifies CAISEGLAGGPGETQYF.

V is TRBV10-3 and J is TRBJ2-2; 8 nucleotides match TRBD1. Germline CDR1 ENHRY, CDR2 SYGVKD. V was clipped by 6 bases and J by 4 bases; unmatched bases: 4. This CDR3 is 14 amino acids long. CDR3 residues: CAISLQGGTGELFF. CDR3 DNA: TGTGCCATCAGCCTACAGGGGGGCACCGGGGAGCTGTTTTTT.

Details on this clone: Other DNA sequences in the same sample also yield this CDR3. This sequence joins TRBV10-2 and TRBJ2-7; a possible D gene is TRBD2 (5 bases). V lost 3 bases to trimming and J lost 3 bases, with 6 bases between them. Looked up from germline, CDR1 is WSHSY and CDR2 is SAAADI. The CDR3 is 12 residues long. The CDR3 nucleotides read TGCGCCAGCAGTGAAGGAGGCTACGAGCAGTACTTC. This encodes CASSEGGYEQYF.

The rearrangement links TRBV5-6 to TRBJ2-1, with 9 bases fitting TRBD1. The CDR3 extends over 15 amino acids. Germline CDR1 and CDR2: SGHDT and YYEEEE. Trimming removed 5 bases from V and 5 bases from J; junction bases left unmatched: 8. The CDR3 DNA reads as TGTGCCAGCAGTGTCCGGGACAGGGCTAACAATGAGCAGTTCTTC. Its translation is CASSVRDRANNEQFF.

V gene TRBV5-1 combines with J gene TRBJ2-7; D might be TRBD1 (6 bases). CDR1 and CDR2 from the germline V gene are SGHRS and YFSETQ. The CDR3 has 11 amino acids. V lost 7 bases and J 10 bases, leaving 15 bases between the germline ends. The CDR3 bases are TGCGCCAGCGGGACAAACGTAGCTCAGTACTTC. It is translated as CASGTNVAQYF.

The chain carries TRBV11-2 and TRBJ1-2; 12 bases map to TRBD1. The V and J ends lost 4 bases and 4 bases, in that order; junction bases with no gene match: 4. The CDR3 covers 15 residues. Germline V CDR1 and CDR2: SGHAT, FQNNGV. The CDR3 sequence is CASSSGTGGFYGYTF. In DNA form, the CDR3 reads TGTGCCAGCAGCTCTGGGACAGGGGGCTTCTATGGCTACACCTTC. The full variable domain, in which reference TRBV11-2 and TRBJ1-2 provide the parts outside the CDR3, is EAGVAQSPRYKIIEKRQSVAFWCNPISGHATLYWYQQILGQGPKLLIQFQNNGVVDDSQLPKDRFSAERLKGVDSTLKIQPAKLEDSAVYLCASSSGTGGFYGYTFGSGTRLTVV.

This clone has a single count. The V call is TRBV6-5, the J call TRBJ1-1; D remains ambiguous. V lost 0 bases and J 8 bases, leaving 10 bases between the germline ends. The germline CDR1 and CDR2 sequences are MNHEY and SVGAGI. This CDR3 region has 13 residues. The CDR3 nucleotides read TGTGCCAGCAGTTACTCTCCATCGGGGGAAGCTTTCTTT. Translation gives CASSYSPSGEAFF.

This chain joins TRBV7-2 and TRBJ1-6, with D maybe TRBD1 (6 bases). The CDR3 has 15 residues. Germline V gene sequence: CDR1 SGHTA, CDR2 FQGNSA. Trimming cost V 5 bases and J 8 bases, with 16 bases left between them. The chain's CDR3 is CASSPGGRMDSPLHF. CDR3 nucleotide sequence: TGTGCCAGCAGCCCGGGGGGCAGGATGGATTCACCCCTCCACTTT.

This clone appeared a single time. This rearrangement joins TRBV6-5 to TRBJ1-1, with 8 bases matching TRBD1. The CDR3 is 15 amino acids. CDR1 is MNHEY, CDR2 SVGAGI, per germline. Trimming at V came to 2 bases and at J to 5 bases, leaving 7 bases not matched to a gene. The CDR3 region is CASSYGGQGFTEAFF. The CDR3 coding sequence is TGTGCCAGCAGTTACGGAGGACAGGGATTTACTGAAGCTTTCTTT.

The V and J genes are TRBV5-1 and TRBJ1-2; D might be TRBD1 (6 bases). Germline CDR1 reads SGHRS; CDR2 reads YFSETQ. Deletions cut 2 bases from V and 8 bases from J, with 16 bases between. The CDR3 runs to 14 residues. The CDR3 protein is CASSFGQGGSGYTF. CDR3 DNA sequence: TGCGCCAGCAGCTTTGGGCAAGGGGGTTCCGGCTACACCTTC. The variable domain in full, with the rest retrieved from reference TRBV5-1 and TRBJ1-2, is KAGVTQTPRYLIKTRGQQVTLSCSPISGHRSVSWYQQTPGQGLQFLFEYFSETQRNKGNFPGRFSGRQFSNSRSEMNVSTLELGDSALYLCASSFGQGGSGYTFGSGTRLTVV.

The chain carries TRBV14 and TRBJ2-2, with D possibly matching TRBD1 (6 bases). Germline lookup yields CDR1 SGHDN and CDR2 FVKESK. With 1 base removed from V and 6 bases from J, the gap between germline ends came to 9 bases. The CDR3 runs to 14 residues. DNA of the CDR3: TGTGCCAGCAGCCAAGTCAGGGGCCCCGGGGAGCTGTTTTTT. It specifies CASSQVRGPGELFF.

This clone appeared a single time. This chain uses TRBV6-1 with TRBJ1-2; tentative D call: TRBD1 (6 bases). Germline assignment: CDR1 MNHNS and CDR2 SASEGT. This CDR3 contains 16 residues. Trimming pared 2 bases from V and 0 bases from J, leaving 13 bases between. The CDR3 coding sequence is TGTGCCAGCAGTGAACCCGGACAGTTTTCTAACTATGGCTACACCTTC. This gives the protein CASSEPGQFSNYGYTF.

This clone was counted once. The V call is TRBV18, the J call TRBJ2-3; D is possibly TRBD1 (6 bases). CDR3 length: 15 residues. V was shortened by 3 bases and J by 2 bases, with 12 bases between the two germline ends. Per the germline V gene, CDR1 is KGHSH and CDR2 is LQKENI. The CDR3 protein is CASSPDRTYTDTQYF. The CDR3 region has the DNA TGTGCCAGCTCACCGGACAGAACTTACACAGATACGCAGTATTTT.